These T cell receptor beta chains were read from a single sample in a study of T-cell memory formation after mild COVID-19. Each CDR3 protein is one row after TCRdb ran MiXCR on the 5' RACE reads. In the table there are under 250,000 distinct CDR3 sequences, 8% to 10% of which are singletons. Sequencing was performed on PBMCs or a T cell subset sorted from them (not recorded which). The receptors stem from a man younger than 30 who had mild COVID-19 (a few samples of this study predate the infection). Cell type and time point are not known. Each CDR3 is given without its conserved first and last residue. A D gene is named only where the DNA matches it firmly.

D: .; length: 12; J: TRBJ2-2; V: TRBV7-2; CDR3: ASTPSGDTGELF
D: .; length: 13; J: TRBJ2-2; V: TRBV5-1; CDR3: ASSLDWLYTGELF
D: TRBD2; length: 15; J: TRBJ2-5; V: TRBV25-1; CDR3: ASSERRTSGGQETQY
D: .; length: 9; J: TRBJ1-6; V: TRBV20-1; CDR3: SAMRGSPLH
D: .; length: 12; J: TRBJ2-3; V: TRBV5-6; CDR3: ASSSALSTDTQY
D: .; length: 10; J: TRBJ2-3; V: TRBV6-2/TRBV6-3; CDR3: ASSYPADTQY
D: TRBD1; length: 11; J: TRBJ2-7; V: TRBV19; CDR3: ASRRGQGYEQY
D: .; length: 14; J: TRBJ1-1; V: TRBV4-1; CDR3: ASSQDAGNMNTEAF
D: TRBD2; length: 13; J: TRBJ2-1; V: TRBV7-2; CDR3: ASSPRLAGSYEQF
D: .; length: 11; J: TRBJ1-6; V: TRBV11-2; CDR3: ASSLDYSSPLH
D: .; length: 11; J: TRBJ2-5; V: TRBV20-1; CDR3: SARAGFQETQY
D: .; length: 10; J: TRBJ2-7; V: TRBV12-3/TRBV12-4; CDR3: ASRRGAYEQY
D: TRBD2; length: 12; J: TRBJ2-3; V: TRBV11-2; CDR3: ASSSLAGGPKAD
D: TRBD1; length: 12; J: TRBJ1-2; V: TRBV12-3/TRBV12-4; CDR3: ASSLGTGIYGYT
D: .; length: 13; J: TRBJ2-3; V: TRBV20-1; CDR3: SARDRGPRTDTQY
D: TRBD2; length: 14; J: TRBJ2-1; V: TRBV5-1; CDR3: ASSLGVGGASDEQF
D: TRBD1; length: 13; J: TRBJ1-4; V: TRBV5-1; CDR3: ASSLGTGGGEKLF
D: .; length: 13; J: TRBJ1-5; V: TRBV6-1; CDR3: ASSEIPNSNQPQH
D: TRBD2; length: 17; J: TRBJ2-6; V: TRBV7-8; CDR3: ASSFPLAQGGYGANVLT
D: TRBD1; length: 11; J: TRBJ2-3; V: TRBV29-1; CDR3: SVEGQGVDTQY
D: .; length: 13; J: TRBJ2-2; V: TRBV4-1; CDR3: ASSQVGGMTGELF
D: .; length: 14; J: TRBJ2-2; V: TRBV2; CDR3: ASSEARDLRPGELF
D: TRBD2; length: 12; J: TRBJ2-5; V: TRBV28; CDR3: ASTVTSGGETQY
D: TRBD1; length: 13; J: TRBJ2-3; V: TRBV4-2; CDR3: ASSQERGQEDTQY
D: .; length: 12; J: TRBJ2-1; V: TRBV4-1; CDR3: ASSHPDILNEQF
D: .; length: 12; J: TRBJ2-4; V: TRBV20-1; CDR3: SARKPRVAGIQY
D: .; length: 10; J: TRBJ1-1; V: TRBV5-1; CDR3: ASGELNTEAF
D: .; length: 14; J: TRBJ2-2; V: TRBV5-1; CDR3: ASSQFRGRPTGELF
D: .; length: 11; J: TRBJ2-6; V: TRBV30; CDR3: AWNRGLSGVLT
D: .; length: 13; J: TRBJ2-7; V: TRBV6-6; CDR3: ASSYSHLLTYEQY
D: .; length: 11; J: TRBJ1-2; V: TRBV6-5; CDR3: ASSYSARDGYT
D: .; length: 12; J: TRBJ1-5; V: TRBV12-3/TRBV12-4; CDR3: ASNTNVGTQPQH
D: .; length: 15; J: TRBJ2-4; V: TRBV10-2; CDR3: ASSKSLIGLAKNIQY
D: .; length: 10; J: TRBJ2-1; V: TRBV7-9; CDR3: ASSLEGGGQF
D: .; length: 9; J: TRBJ2-5; V: TRBV6-5; CDR3: ASGLQKTQY
D: .; length: 13; J: TRBJ1-5; V: TRBV15; CDR3: ATSRDFHSNQPQH
D: .; length: 12; J: TRBJ2-7; V: TRBV7-8; CDR3: ASSLVLQGREQY
D: .; length: 12; J: TRBJ1-1; V: TRBV18; CDR3: ASSPQQEATEAF
D: TRBD1; length: 14; J: TRBJ2-6; V: TRBV4-1; CDR3: ASSQEGGVGANVLT
D: TRBD1; length: 13; J: TRBJ1-2; V: TRBV7-9; CDR3: ASSGGLRQGSGYT
D: .; length: 14; J: TRBJ2-1; V: TRBV7-2; CDR3: ASNPEPGFRWEEQF
D: TRBD1; length: 14; J: TRBJ1-5; V: TRBV7-8; CDR3: ASSHDRGPFNQPQH
D: TRBD2; length: 12; J: TRBJ2-5; V: TRBV7-9; CDR3: ASSSTSGQETQY
D: .; length: 10; J: TRBJ1-2; V: TRBV6-5; CDR3: ASRVRGGGYT
D: .; length: 15; J: TRBJ1-5; V: TRBV4-3; CDR3: ASSQEAMGGLNQPQH
D: .; length: 12; J: TRBJ1-5; V: TRBV9; CDR3: ASGLGVLDQPQH
D: .; length: 10; J: TRBJ2-7; V: TRBV18; CDR3: ASSLLGYEQY
D: .; length: 12; J: TRBJ2-5; V: TRBV3-1; CDR3: ASSAGTHQETQY
D: .; length: 13; J: TRBJ2-2; V: TRBV7-2; CDR3: ASSLGRARRWELF
D: .; length: 10; J: TRBJ1-1; V: TRBV6-2/TRBV6-3; CDR3: ASSYPAAEAF
D: TRBD2; length: 13; J: TRBJ2-5; V: TRBV24-1; CDR3: ATSDRSGGRETQY
D: TRBD2; length: 13; J: TRBJ2-1; V: TRBV24-1; CDR3: ATSDGEGRRNEQF
D: .; length: 16; J: TRBJ2-2; V: TRBV10-2; CDR3: ASSEMTQGKYVTGELF
D: TRBD2; length: 14; J: TRBJ2-7; V: TRBV20-1; CDR3: SARDEGGAVPYEQY